This T cell receptor beta chain was recovered during a study of control samples from healthy donors and cancer patients. This clone was counted only a few times. V was trimmed by 6 bases and J by 1 base, leaving 11 bases between them. Per the germline V gene, CDR1 is WSHSY and CDR2 is SAAADI. The CDR3 is 14 residues long. The protocol was immunoSEQ multiplex PCR, while the TCRdb copy is restricted to in-frame clones and leaves out a portion. Of over 200,000 clones in the sample, approximately 80% were seen once. The sequenced sample was PBMCs. V and J are TRBV10-2 and TRBJ2-3; tentative D call: TRBD2 (7 bases). The sequence came from a woman aged 60 to 75 with lung cancer. CDR3 region: CASRRGAGTDTQYF. DNA of the CDR3: TGCGCCAGCAGACGGGGGGCTGGCACAGATACGCAGTATTTT.